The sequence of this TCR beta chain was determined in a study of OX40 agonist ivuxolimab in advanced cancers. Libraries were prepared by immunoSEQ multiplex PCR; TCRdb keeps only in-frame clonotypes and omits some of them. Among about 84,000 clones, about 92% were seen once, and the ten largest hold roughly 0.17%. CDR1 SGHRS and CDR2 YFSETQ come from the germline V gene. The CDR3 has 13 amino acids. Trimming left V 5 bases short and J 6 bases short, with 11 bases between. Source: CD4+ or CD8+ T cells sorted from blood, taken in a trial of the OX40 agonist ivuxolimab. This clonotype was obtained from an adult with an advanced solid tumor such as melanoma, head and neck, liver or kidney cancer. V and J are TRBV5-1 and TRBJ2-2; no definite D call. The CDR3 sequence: CASRTSVAGELFF. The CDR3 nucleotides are TGCGCCAGCAGAACCAGTGTCGCCGGGGAGCTGTTTTTT.